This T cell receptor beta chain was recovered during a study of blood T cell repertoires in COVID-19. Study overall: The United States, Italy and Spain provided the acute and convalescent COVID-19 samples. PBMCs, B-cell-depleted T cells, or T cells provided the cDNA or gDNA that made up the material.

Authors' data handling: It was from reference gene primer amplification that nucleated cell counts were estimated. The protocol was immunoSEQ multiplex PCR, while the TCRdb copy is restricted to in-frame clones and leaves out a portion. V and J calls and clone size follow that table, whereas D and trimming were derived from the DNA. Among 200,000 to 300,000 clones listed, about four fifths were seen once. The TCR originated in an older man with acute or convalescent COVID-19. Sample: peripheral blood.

This CDR3 is CASSPDRNKETQYF. CDR3 coding DNA: TGTGCCAGCTCACCAGATAGAAATAAAGAGACCCAGTACTTC. The rearrangement links TRBV18 to TRBJ2-5, with D unclear. Trimming shortened V by 2 bases and J by 3 bases, and 10 bases separated the two germline ends. This CDR3 contains 14 residues. The germline CDR1 and CDR2 sequences are KGHSH and LQKENI. The variable domain in full, completed from reference TRBV18 and TRBJ2-5, reads NAGVMQNPRHLVRRRGQEARLRCSPMKGHSHVYWYRQLPEEGLKFMVYLQKENIIDESGMPKERFSAEFPKEGPSILRIQQVVRGDSAAYFCASSPDRNKETQYFGPGTRLLVL.